There are many counts of the clone carrying this T cell receptor beta chain. No antigen is known for it. The sample originates from a study of early T cells in non-severe SARS-CoV-2 infection. Study-level information: Bulk RNA taken from unsorted whole blood was sequenced, leaving chains unpaired.

Study observations and caveats: Matching results from VDJdb favored anti-spike CD8 responses, leaving private and CD4 specificities undetected.

Germline V lookup: CDR1 MNHEY, CDR2 SMNVEV (reference sequence). The CDR3 is 14 amino acids. The V gene lost 5 bases and the J gene lost 5 bases, with 15 bases spanning the gap. Molecules of cDNA were individually given unique molecular identifiers that were attached to them. TCRdb independently ran MiXCR on the 5' RACE reads; one entry per CDR3 protein. Seen here are just under 90,000 distinct CDR3 sequences, roughly an eighth observed once, and the top ten hold about 6.7%. The specimen was whole blood. The clonotype was recovered from an adult who was a healthcare worker with PCR-confirmed SARS-CoV-2 infection or an uninfected control (not recorded which). The V call is TRBV27, the J call TRBJ2-5; D perhaps matches TRBD1 (6 bases). As DNA, the CDR3 is TGTGCCAGCAGTCCCCGCAGGGGTCGGGAGACCCAGTACTTC. It is translated as CASSPRRGRETQYF.